The clone carrying this T cell receptor (beta chain) was recorded only once. The entry originates in a study of blood T cell repertoires in COVID-19. Original analysis: Researchers report that nucleated cell counts were estimated from reference gene primer amplification. Using immunoSEQ multiplex PCR, the repertoire was profiled, and TCRdb retains in-frame clones only, with some absent. V and J calls and clone size are copied from that table; D and trimming were computed from the DNA. The top ten hold 3% to 4% of the sample, which has about 230,000 clones, about nine tenths seen once. The germline CDR1 and CDR2 sequences are DFQATT and SNEGSKA (reference sequence). This CDR3 is 15 amino acids long. Unmatched junction bases numbered 11, after V lost 3 bases and J lost 7 bases. Cohorts were determined from participant-reported clinical history.

The sequenced sample consisted of PBMCs or T cells enriched from blood (not recorded which). The J gene is TRBJ1-4, the V gene TRBV20-1; 7 nucleotides line up with TRBD1. This TCR was recovered from a woman aged 25 to 45 with acute COVID-19. DNA of the CDR3: TGCAGTGCTAGTAATGCTCCCGGGACAGCTGAAAAACTGTTTTTT. As protein: CSASNAPGTAEKLFF.